These 21 T cell receptor beta chains were all obtained from the same sample, sequenced in a study of T cell clonality in common variable immunodeficiency. Here immunoSEQ multiplex PCR was the method, and the copy in TCRdb shows in-frame clones only, minus some. The profile covers about 81,000 clones, none occurring a single time. Sequencing input: peripheral blood mononuclear cells. The origin of the receptors is a person aged 18 to 75 in good health.

This clone came up many times. The read finishes 3 residues shy of the CDR3 end, and the germline J gene is used to complete it. The chain uses TRBV29-1 and TRBJ2-7; perhaps TRBD2 as D (5 bases). Germline CDR1 and CDR2: SQVTM and ANQGSEA. Trimming removed 3 bases from V and 4 bases from J, with 16 bases in between. This CDR3 region has 14 residues. This chain's CDR3 is CSVDVRTPGYEQYF. The part of the CDR3 DNA that was read is TGCAGCGTTGACGTGCGGACTCCCGGATACGAG.

This clone was counted ten times or more. With the read ending 3 residues before the CDR3 end, the germline J gene is used to fill in that end. The chain carries TRBV5-4 and TRBJ1-6, with TRBD1 identical over 10 bases. Germline lookup yields CDR1 SGHNT and CDR2 YYREEE (reference sequence). The CDR3 sequence is 14 residues long. The V gene end was trimmed by 5 bases and the J gene end by 7 bases; junction bases not matched to a gene: 3. The part of the CDR3 DNA that was read is TGTGCCAGCAGTGAGGGACAGGGGAATTCACCC. It translates to CASSEGQGNSP. The full CDR3 protein reads CASSEGQGNSPLHF.

A remark on this clone: With the read ending 3 residues before the CDR3 end, the germline J gene is used to fill in that end. The chain links TRBV7-9 to TRBJ2-7; 10 positions match TRBD1. This CDR3 is built from 14 residues. The germline CDR1 and CDR2 sequences are SEHNR and FQNEAQ (reference sequence). V was pared by 1 base and J by 6 bases, with 3 bases of the junction left unmatched. The sequenced CDR3 bases are TGTGCCAGCAGCTTAGAGGGGACAGGGGTCGAG. It translates to CASSLEGTGVE. The full-length CDR3 reads as CASSLEGTGVEQYF. Filled out from reference TRBV7-9 and TRBJ2-7, the complete variable domain reads DTGVSQNPRHKITKRGQNVTFRCDPISEHNRLYWYRQTLGQGPEFLTYFQNEAQLEKSRLLSDRFSAERPKGSFSTLEIQRTEQGDSAMYLCASSLEGTGVEQYFGPGTRLTVT.

This clone was detected ten times or more. The read stops 3 residues short of the end of the CDR3; the missing end is completed from the germline J gene. The genes are TRBV19 and TRBJ2-7; 8 bases line up with TRBD1. The germline CDR1 and CDR2 sequences are LNHDA and SQIVND (reference sequence). The CDR3 contains 15 residues. Trimming cost V 0 bases and J 3 bases; bases outside gene matches: 4. CDR3 residues: CASSIDPGQGYEQYF. Partial CDR3 DNA: TGTGCCAGTAGTATAGATCCCGGACAGGGCTACGAG.

This clone was observed many times. The CDR3: CASSLVTGTRNEKLFF. The sequenced part of the CDR3 DNA is TGCGCCAGCAGCTTGGTTACAGGGACGCGAAATGAAAAA. The chain joins TRBV5-1 to TRBJ1-4; D possibly corresponds to TRBD1 (6 bases). Read coverage stops 3 residues before the CDR3 terminus; the germline J gene supplies the remainder. With 0 bases removed from V and 5 bases from J, the gap between germline ends came to 14 bases. Germline CDR1 reads SGHRS; CDR2 reads YFSETQ. This CDR3 has 16 residues.

This clone was recorded at least ten times. With the read ending 3 residues before the CDR3 end, the germline J gene is used to fill in that end. The rearrangement links TRBV6-2 or TRBV6-3 to TRBJ2-7; possibly TRBD1 for D (5 bases). There are 16 residues in the CDR3. Germline CDR1 and CDR2: MNHEY and SVGEGT. The ends were cut back, 8 bases at V and 5 bases at J, with 25 bases in the middle. The chain's CDR3 is CASVSGQIRYLDEQYF. Partial CDR3 DNA: TGTGCCAGCGTCTCCGGACAAATAAGGTACTTAGACGAG.

This clone was seen many times. The missing CDR3 end, 3 residues past where the read stops, is filled in from the germline J gene. This rearrangement joins TRBV20-1 to TRBJ2-2, with D hard to call. V lost 1 base, J lost 4 bases, and 13 bases lay in between. This CDR3 region has 15 residues. Germline values: CDR1 DFQATT, CDR2 SNEGSKA (reference sequence). CDR3 in amino acids: CSARGGDLGTGELFF. CDR3 DNA, as far as it was read: TGCAGTGCTAGAGGCGGAGATCTAGGCACCGGGGAG.

In its sample, this clone was seen many times. The read falls 3 residues short of the CDR3 end, and the missing part is taken from the germline J gene. The chain combines TRBV6-2 or TRBV6-3 with TRBJ2-1; 9 bases map to TRBD2. The CDR3 covers 15 residues. Germline CDR1 and CDR2: MNHEY and SVGEGT. The V gene end was trimmed by 6 bases and the J gene end by 1 base; junction bases not matched to a gene: 4. The part of the CDR3 DNA that was read is TGTGCCAGCAGCCGGGGACTAGCTTCCTACAATGAG. It translates to CASSRGLASYNE. The whole CDR3 is CASSRGLASYNEQFF.

At least ten counts were recorded for this clone. The read terminates 3 residues before the CDR3 end, so the remaining end is supplied by the germline J gene. J is TRBJ2-1 and V is TRBV15; 7 bases map to TRBD2. CDR3 length: 17 amino acids. Germline CDR1 reads LNHNV; CDR2 reads YYDKDF (reference sequence). The trim removed 0 bases at V and 3 bases at J, leaving 8 bases unmatched. The CDR3 region is CATSRDPLTSSYNEQFF. The sequenced CDR3 bases are TGTGCCACCAGCAGAGATCCTTTGACTAGCAGCTACAATGAG.

This clone was seen repeatedly, ten times or more. The CDR3 goes on 3 residues after the read ends, and that part is filled in from the germline J gene. The rearrangement joins TRBV6-1 to TRBJ1-3; maybe TRBD1 (6 bases). V dropped 0 bases and J dropped 0 bases, with 18 bases sitting between them. This CDR3 is built from 19 residues. Germline loops: CDR1 MNHNS, CDR2 SASEGT. The CDR3 spells CASSEATGHVDLSGNTIYF. The sequenced part of the CDR3 DNA is TGTGCCAGCAGTGAAGCTACGGGACATGTCGACCTCTCTGGAAACACC.

This clone was observed many times. The read comes to an end 3 residues before the CDR3 does, leaving the germline J gene to fill in the end. The chain links TRBV19 to TRBJ2-6; 7 positions match TRBD1. V dropped 7 bases and J dropped 0; count of bases not matched to a gene: 9. The germline gives CDR1 LNHDA, CDR2 SQIVND (reference sequence). There are 17 residues in the CDR3. This chain's CDR3 is CASKQGPITSGANVLTF. The covered CDR3 bases are TGTGCCAGTAAACAGGGGCCAATAACCTCTGGGGCCAACGTC.

This clone was observed at least ten times. The read is 3 residues too short to cover the CDR3 end, so that end is filled in from the germline J gene. The genes are TRBV2 and TRBJ1-5; D is uncertain. The CDR3 sequence is 14 residues long. Deletions cut 4 bases from V and 3 bases from J, with 10 bases between. CDR1 is SNHLY and CDR2 is FYNNEI in the germline V gene. CDR3 sequence reads: CASSGLGPNQPQHF. The sequenced CDR3 bases are TGTGCCAGCAGTGGGTTAGGGCCCAATCAGCCC.

This clone was counted at least ten times. The CDR3 goes on 3 residues after the read ends, and that part is filled in from the germline J gene. The V and J genes are TRBV4-1 and TRBJ2-2; 7 bases match TRBD1. This CDR3 comprises 14 residues. The J segment lost 5 bases and the V segment lost 6 bases, leaving 6 bases of the junction unmatched. Per germline, CDR1 MGHRA and CDR2 YSYEKL. This CDR3 is CASSFRGWTGELFF. The part of the CDR3 DNA that was read is TGCGCCAGCAGTTTCAGGGGGTGGACCGGGGAG.

This clone was found many times. The read ends 3 residues shy of where the CDR3 ends; the end is completed using the germline J gene. V and J are TRBV7-9 and TRBJ2-7, with D possibly matching TRBD1 (6 bases). Germline CDR1 is SEHNR and CDR2 is FQNEAQ (reference sequence). This CDR3 is built from 14 residues. The V gene lost 1 base and the J gene lost 2 bases, with 9 bases spanning the gap. The chain's CDR3 is CASSLGGDTYEQYF. The CDR3 bases that were read are TGTGCCAGCAGCTTAGGTGGGGACACCTACGAG.

This clone has ten or more counts. Read data end 3 residues before the CDR3 end; the end is taken from the germline J gene. The V and J genes are TRBV20-1 and TRBJ2-1, with D perhaps TRBD2 (5 bases). The CDR3 consists of 14 residues. The germline V gene has CDR1 DFQATT and CDR2 SNEGSKA (reference sequence). V gave up 2 bases and J gave up 6 bases, with 14 bases separating them. The CDR3 sequence: CSARRLANSNEQFF. The sequenced CDR3 bases are TGCAGTGCTAGACGTCTAGCTAATAGCAATGAG.

This clone was observed many times. The CDR3 extends 3 residues past the end of the read, so its final part is completed from the germline J gene. The V gene is TRBV29-1, the J gene TRBJ1-3; possible D gene TRBD1, 6 bases. Germline lookup yields CDR1 SQVTM and CDR2 ANQGSEA. Trimming pared 7 bases from V and 4 bases from J, leaving 17 bases between. CDR3 length: 14 amino acids. CDR3 DNA, as far as it was read: TGCAGCGGGGGCTCCGGGACAACGGGAAACACC. Protein sequence: CSGGSGTTGNT. The full CDR3 is CSGGSGTTGNTIYF.

This clone was counted ten times or more. The read falls 3 residues short of the CDR3 end, and the missing part is taken from the germline J gene. This sequence joins TRBV19 and TRBJ2-5, with 8 bases identical to TRBD1. Germline V gene lookup returns CDR1 LNHDA and CDR2 SQIVND (reference sequence). This CDR3 contains 16 residues. The J segment lost 6 bases and the V segment lost 1 base, leaving 10 bases of the junction unmatched. The CDR3 region is CASSIALGQGVQTQYF. The CDR3 DNA, read in part, is TGTGCCAGTAGTATAGCCCTCGGACAGGGTGTACAGACC.

This clone has only a few counts. The missing CDR3 end, 3 residues past where the read stops, is filled in from the germline J gene. The chain employs TRBV20-1 and TRBJ2-7; 9 bases are a match to TRBD2. V was pared by 1 base and J by 2 bases, with 12 bases of the junction left unmatched. Germline V lookup: CDR1 DFQATT, CDR2 SNEGSKA (reference sequence). This CDR3 spans 17 amino acids. The CDR3 protein is CSARVGGPAGGTYEQYF. Partial CDR3 DNA: TGCAGTGCTAGAGTCGGGGGGCCAGCGGGAGGTACCTACGAG.

This clone was seen a few times. A much larger clone is a single base away; this may be a read error. The sequenced fragment ends 3 residues before the CDR3 boundary, so the rest is inferred from the germline J gene. The rearrangement uses TRBV7-9 and TRBJ2-2, with 8 positions matching TRBD1. The CDR3 sequence is 15 residues long. Germline V CDR1 and CDR2: SEHNR, FQNEAQ (reference sequence). The CDR3 spells CASSPQGAVGEKLFF. The sequenced part of the CDR3 DNA is TGTGCCAGCAGCCCTCAGGGGGCAGTAGGGGAAAAG.

This clone was recorded many times. The read ends 3 residues before the CDR3 terminus; that terminus is restored from the germline J gene. The chain uses TRBV6-4 and TRBJ2-7; D is unresolved. Germline V gene data show CDR1 as MRHNA and CDR2 as SNTAGT. The CDR3 has 11 amino acids. Trimming removed 8 bases at V and 6 bases at J, with 11 bases between. Incomplete CDR3 DNA: TGTGCCAGCGGCTTGGCTGGCGAG. Its translation is CASGLAGE. The full CDR3 protein is CASGLAGEQYF.

This clone was seen many times. Sequencing ends 3 residues short of the CDR3 end; the germline J gene provides the rest. The chain employs TRBV6-2 or TRBV6-3 and TRBJ2-5; maybe TRBD1 (6 bases). The CDR3 is 13 residues long. The germline V gene has CDR1 MNHEY and CDR2 SVGEGT. With 5 bases removed from V and 1 base from J, the gap between germline ends came to 8 bases. Incomplete CDR3 DNA: TGTGCCAGCAGTGGACAGACCCAAGAGACC. This encodes CASSGQTQET. From start to end, the CDR3 is CASSGQTQETQYF.